Following are 32 T cell receptor beta chains from one sample sequenced in a study of cytomegalovirus exposure and HLA in healthy donors. Primers included in the PCR were 60 Vbeta and 13 Jbeta primers. Profiling relied on immunoSEQ multiplex PCR, and the TCRdb table lists in-frame clones only, not all of them. Its table records more than 65,000 clones. The material sequenced was PBMCs. These receptors came from a middle-aged man in good health and CMV-seronegative.

The chain's CDR3 is CASSVGSRNTEAFF. CDR3 DNA sequence: TGTGCCAGCAGCGTAGGTTCCAGGAACACTGAAGCTTTCTTT. This sequence joins TRBV9 and TRBJ1-1; no clear D gene. The V gene's germline CDR1 is SGDLS and CDR2 YYNGEE. This CDR3 comprises 14 residues. The ends were cut back, 0 bases at V and 1 base at J, with 7 bases in the middle.

The genes are TRBV25-1 and TRBJ2-7; maybe TRBD2 (5 bases). This CDR3 comprises 13 residues. CDR1 MGHDK and CDR2 SYGVNS come from the germline V gene. The germline V and J ends were trimmed by 2 bases and 6 bases, with 11 bases remaining between them. The CDR3 loop reads CASSERDRSEQYF. The CDR3 DNA reads TGTGCCAGCAGTGAACGGGATCGGTCCGAGCAGTACTTC.

The chain employs TRBV6-5 and TRBJ2-3, with D possibly TRBD2 on 5 matching bases. The ends were cut back, 8 bases at V and 4 bases at J, with 13 bases in the middle. CDR3 length: 13 amino acids. The germline CDR1 and CDR2 sequences are MNHEY and SVGAGI. Here the CDR3 DNA reads TGTGCCAGCCGACCCGGGGATGCAGATACGCAGTATTTT. The encoded protein is CASRPGDADTQYF.

DNA of the CDR3: TGCGCCAGCAGCCGGATGGGAGGGGCTGGAAACACCATATATTTT. Amino acids: CASSRMGGAGNTIYF. The rearrangement links TRBV5-1 to TRBJ1-3, with D possibly being TRBD1 (5 bases). There are 15 residues in the CDR3. Trimming removed 4 bases from V and 2 bases from J, with 13 bases in between. Germline CDR1 is SGHRS and CDR2 is YFSETQ.

The chain combines TRBV27 with TRBJ1-2; TRBD1 agrees at 8 bases. The CDR3 runs 16 residues. Germline trimming cut 2 bases from V and 4 bases from J; bases unmatched to any gene: 9. Looked up from germline, CDR1 is MNHEY and CDR2 is SMNVEV (reference sequence). CDR3: CASSLGGSGGVYGYTF. The CDR3 DNA is TGTGCCAGCAGTTTAGGAGGATCAGGGGGCGTCTATGGCTACACCTTC.

The CDR3 here is CASSTASQGARADTQYF. The CDR3 DNA is TGTGCCAGCAGCACCGCAAGTCAGGGGGCGAGGGCAGATACGCAGTATTTT. The chain couples TRBV28 to TRBJ2-3; 8 bases fit TRBD1. CDR1 and CDR2 (germline): MDHEN, SYDVKM. Trimming took 6 bases from V and 4 from J; bases not matched to a gene: 15. This CDR3 spans 17 amino acids.

V usage is TRBV5-6 and J usage is TRBJ2-3, with 11 bases fitting TRBD2. Germline CDR1 reads SGHDT; CDR2 reads YYEEEE. V gave up 0 bases and J gave up 4 bases; unmatched junction bases: 4. The CDR3 consists of 16 residues. The CDR3 here is CASSLDLAGGADTQYF. DNA of the CDR3: TGTGCCAGCAGCTTGGATCTAGCGGGGGGCGCAGATACGCAGTATTTT.

The rearrangement joins TRBV19 to TRBJ1-2; a weak D match, TRBD1 (6 bases). The CDR3 sequence is 13 residues long. Germline V gene lookup returns CDR1 LNHDA and CDR2 SQIVND (reference sequence). Trimming shortened V by 5 bases and J by 2 bases, and 9 bases separated the two germline ends. The CDR3 spells CASSLGQNYGYTF. The CDR3 DNA sequence: TGTGCCAGTAGTCTGGGACAAAACTATGGCTACACCTTC.

The chain uses TRBV2 and TRBJ2-7, with TRBD1 identical over 12 bases. CDR1 is SNHLY and CDR2 is FYNNEI in the germline V gene. CDR3 size: 15 residues. V shed 5 bases, J shed 5 bases, and the junction held 7 bases outside the gene matches. The CDR3 nucleotides read TGTGCCAGCAGTCTCGAGGGACAGGGGGCCCACGAGCAGTACTTC. It codes for CASSLEGQGAHEQYF.

The J gene is TRBJ1-6, the V gene TRBV2; 11 bases align to TRBD1. V lost 6 bases and J lost 6; bases outside the gene matches: 4. This CDR3 region has 15 residues. Germline CDR1 and CDR2: SNHLY and FYNNEI. CDR3: CASRDRGQRNSPLHF. DNA for the CDR3: TGTGCCAGCAGGGACAGGGGGCAACGTAATTCACCCCTCCACTTT.

The chain joins TRBV18 to TRBJ1-2; no clear D. Trimming removed 0 bases at V and 3 bases at J, with 8 bases between. Per germline, CDR1 KGHSH and CDR2 LQKENI. This CDR3 contains 14 residues. The CDR3 reads CASSPPGGDYGYTF. CDR3 DNA sequence: TGTGCCAGCTCACCACCCGGAGGTGACTATGGCTACACCTTC.

V usage is TRBV5-1 and J usage is TRBJ2-1; D gene ambiguous. With 4 bases removed from V and 3 bases from J, the gap between germline ends came to 11 bases. The CDR3 length is 14 residues. Germline V CDR1 and CDR2: SGHRS, YFSETQ. In DNA form, the CDR3 reads TGCGCCAGCAGCCTGCAGTGGAGCTACAATGAGCAGTTCTTC. This translates into CASSLQWSYNEQFF.

The V gene is TRBV5-6, the J gene TRBJ1-3, with D unclear. The CDR3 contains 15 residues. Germline V gene data show CDR1 as SGHDT and CDR2 as YYEEEE. V lost 5 bases, J lost 0 bases, and 12 bases lay in between. The CDR3, as DNA: TGTGCCAGCAGTCCCACAGCAACCTCTGGAAACACCATATATTTT. It codes for CASSPTATSGNTIYF. Combining the CDR3 with reference TRBV5-6 and TRBJ1-3 gives the whole variable domain DAGVTQSPTHLIKTRGQQVTLRCSPKSGHDTVSWYQQALGQGPQFIFQYYEEEERQRGNFPDRFSGHQFPNYSSELNVNALLLGDSALYLCASSPTATSGNTIYFGEGSWLTVV.

The gene calls are TRBV2 and TRBJ2-7; D remains unclear. With 7 bases removed from V and 4 bases from J, the gap between germline ends came to 17 bases. This CDR3 spans 14 amino acids. Germline CDR1 and CDR2: SNHLY and FYNNEI. CDR3 residues: CASKPKPIQYEQYF. The CDR3 DNA sequence: TGTGCCAGCAAACCCAAACCCATCCAGTACGAGCAGTACTTC.

The V gene is TRBV29-1, the J gene TRBJ1-1, with 8 bases identical to TRBD1. The germline V gene has CDR1 SQVTM and CDR2 ANQGSEA. The CDR3 runs 13 residues. V shed 6 bases, J shed 2 bases, and the junction held 5 bases outside the gene matches. The CDR3 spells CSVITGGNTEAFF. CDR3 DNA: TGCAGCGTAATAACAGGGGGAAACACTGAAGCTTTCTTT.

The genes are TRBV7-9 and TRBJ1-2, with a tentative D call TRBD1 (5 bases). The CDR3 has 15 amino acids. V lost 2 bases, J lost 4 bases, and 14 bases lay in between. CDR1 and CDR2 (germline): SEHNR, FQNEAQ (reference sequence). The CDR3 protein is CASSLWSRVAYGYTF. The CDR3 bases are TGTGCCAGCAGCTTATGGTCCAGGGTGGCCTATGGCTACACCTTC.

The rearrangement uses TRBV19 and TRBJ1-5; 10 bases line up with TRBD1. The CDR3 runs to 16 residues. Germline V lookup: CDR1 LNHDA, CDR2 SQIVND (reference sequence). V shed 7 bases, J shed 2 bases, and the junction held 8 bases outside the gene matches. The CDR3 DNA sequence: TGTGCCAGTAAGGCTTGGGGGACAGGGGGCAATCAGCCCCAGCATTTT. Translating gives CASKAWGTGGNQPQHF.

The V gene is TRBV6-1, the J gene TRBJ1-1; D is perhaps TRBD1 (6 bases). The CDR3 is 14 amino acids. Looked up from germline, CDR1 is MNHNS and CDR2 is SASEGT. V was cut by 3 bases and J by 11 bases, with 19 bases left in between. In nucleotides, the CDR3 is TGTGCCAGCAGTGACGGGACATCCGTGGCTGCGGCTTTCTTT. This encodes CASSDGTSVAAAFF.

DNA of the CDR3: TGCGCCAGCAACTTCGGGGAGGGCTCTGGAAACACCATATATTTT. It is translated as CASNFGEGSGNTIYF. The V call is TRBV5-1, the J call TRBJ1-3; D ambiguous. V dropped 6 bases and J dropped 0 bases, with 13 bases sitting between them. The CDR3 runs to 15 residues. Germline CDR1 reads SGHRS; CDR2 reads YFSETQ.

The chain carries TRBV6-5 and TRBJ2-1, with a possible D match to TRBD2 (5 bases). The V end was cut by 6 bases, the J end by 10 bases, with 16 bases between. The germline V gene encodes CDR1 MNHEY and CDR2 SVGAGI. This CDR3 has 13 amino acids. The CDR3 DNA is TGTGCCAGCAGAACCTCCGCTAGCCAGGAGCAGTTCTTC. It translates to CASRTSASQEQFF.

This chain connects TRBV19 to TRBJ1-1; the match to TRBD1 covers 12 bases. Germline V gene sequence: CDR1 LNHDA, CDR2 SQIVND (reference sequence). The V segment lost 6 bases and the J segment 1 base; nucleotides outside the gene matches: 3. This CDR3 is built from 15 residues. CDR3 in DNA: TGTGCCAGTAGGGGACAGGGGGCCGAGAACACTGAAGCTTTCTTT. Translating it yields CASRGQGAENTEAFF.

The V gene is TRBV9, the J gene TRBJ1-1; TRBD1 is a possible D gene (6 bases). The CDR3 sequence is 13 residues long. The germline V and J ends were trimmed by 5 bases and 5 bases, with 13 bases remaining between them. Germline CDR1 SGDLS, CDR2 YYNGEE. The CDR3 DNA reads TGTGCCAGCAGTGAGGGGGGGTTTACTGAAGCTTTCTTT. Its translation: CASSEGGFTEAFF.

The CDR3 here is CASSQARPQHF. As DNA, the CDR3 is TGTGCCAGCAGCCAGGCTCGGCCCCAGCATTTT. The rearrangement joins TRBV6-6 to TRBJ1-5; no clear D. The germline V and J ends were trimmed by 6 bases and 9 bases, with 9 bases remaining between them. Germline values: CDR1 MNHNY, CDR2 SVGAGI (reference sequence). This CDR3 is built from 11 residues.

The chain uses TRBV28 and TRBJ1-2, with D possibly being TRBD1 (6 bases). This CDR3 is 14 amino acids long. V lost 6 bases and J lost 8, with 19 bases in between. The germline V gene encodes CDR1 MDHEN and CDR2 SYDVKM. The chain's CDR3 is CASSTPSGADGYTF. CDR3 DNA sequence: TGTGCCAGCAGCACTCCCTCAGGGGCGGACGGCTACACCTTC.

The rearrangement uses TRBV7-9 and TRBJ2-7; the match to TRBD1 covers 7 bases. The length of the CDR3 is 12 residues. Germline assignment: CDR1 SEHNR and CDR2 FQNEAQ (reference sequence). Germline trimming cut 5 bases from V and 3 bases from J; bases unmatched to any gene: 1. The CDR3 protein is CASSRQGYEQYF. The CDR3 nucleotides read TGTGCCAGCAGCCGACAGGGCTACGAGCAGTACTTC.

The J gene is TRBJ2-3, the V gene TRBV7-9, with 7 bases fitting TRBD1. This CDR3 region has 16 residues. The V and J ends lost 5 bases and 0 bases, in that order; junction bases with no gene match: 8. In germline, CDR1 is SEHNR, CDR2 FQNEAQ (reference sequence). CDR3 bases: TGTGCCAGCAGCCCCCCCTTGACAGGGAGCACAGATACGCAGTATTTT. This translates into CASSPPLTGSTDTQYF.

CDR3 nucleotide sequence: TGTGCCAGCAGTTACACGGACAGGGCCTACAATGAGCAGTTCTTC. It yields the protein CASSYTDRAYNEQFF. V usage is TRBV6-5 and J usage is TRBJ2-1, with TRBD1 identical over 8 bases. Per the germline V gene, CDR1 is MNHEY and CDR2 is SVGAGI. The V gene end was trimmed by 2 bases and the J gene end by 2 bases; junction bases not matched to a gene: 2. CDR3 length: 15 amino acids.

This sequence joins TRBV11-2 and TRBJ2-3; D gene uncertain. This CDR3 comprises 12 residues. The germline CDR1 and CDR2 sequences are SGHAT and FQNNGV. The V gene lost 4 bases and the J gene lost 4 bases, with 6 bases spanning the gap. As DNA, the CDR3 is TGTGCCAGCAGCTCTCCCCCAGATACGCAGTATTTT. This gives the protein CASSSPPDTQYF.

The chain uses TRBV7-9 and TRBJ1-3; TRBD1 agrees at 8 bases. CDR1 and CDR2 from the germline V gene are SEHNR and FQNEAQ (reference sequence). CDR3 size: 15 residues. With 5 bases clipped from V and 1 base from J, the junction kept 4 bases outside the gene matches. The CDR3 here is CASSRTGSSGNTIYF. Here the CDR3 DNA reads TGTGCCAGCAGCCGGACAGGGAGTTCTGGAAACACCATATATTTT.

This chain joins TRBV19 and TRBJ1-1, with D perhaps matching TRBD1 (5 bases). The germline CDR1 and CDR2 sequences are LNHDA and SQIVND (reference sequence). V lost 3 bases and J 0 bases, leaving 5 bases between the germline ends. The CDR3 extends over 13 amino acids. As DNA, the CDR3 is TGTGCCAGTAGTATCAGGGTGAACACTGAAGCTTTCTTT. This sequence encodes CASSIRVNTEAFF.

The chain uses TRBV7-2 and TRBJ2-2, with 9 bases aligning to TRBD2. The V segment lost 5 bases and the J segment 4 bases; nucleotides outside the gene matches: 5. From germline, CDR1 is SGHTA and CDR2 FQGNSA. The CDR3 totals 15 residues. The DNA for the CDR3 is TGTGCCAGCAGCCCATGGGGACTAGCCACCGGGGAGCTGTTTTTT. Translating it yields CASSPWGLATGELFF.

The DNA of the CDR3 is TGTGCCAGCAAAAGACAACAGGCTAACTATGGCTACACCTTC. Translated: CASKRQQANYGYTF. The chain links TRBV6-1 to TRBJ1-2; tentative D call: TRBD1 (5 bases). Germline-derived CDR1 and CDR2 are MNHNS and SASEGT. Trimming removed 7 bases from V and 0 bases from J, with 12 bases in between. The CDR3 has 14 amino acids.